Below are 15 T cell receptor beta chains sequenced from a single sample in a study of cytomegalovirus exposure and HLA in healthy donors. The PCR employed 60 Vbeta primers together with 13 Jbeta primers. Sequenced by immunoSEQ multiplex PCR; TCRdb stores in-frame clones only, minus some. The sample consists of about 170,000 clones, roughly 75% of them appearing once. Sequencing was done on a sample of PBMCs. The origin of the receptors is a woman in her 50s in good health and CMV-seropositive.

V usage is TRBV5-1 and J usage is TRBJ2-7, with D perhaps matching TRBD2 (6 bases). Trimming shortened V by 4 bases and J by 4 bases, and 15 bases separated the two germline ends. The germline V gene has CDR1 SGHRS and CDR2 YFSETQ. The CDR3 totals 14 residues. The CDR3 nucleotides read TGCGCCAGCAGCCCACAAAGTGGGGGGTACGAGCAGTACTTC. Its translation: CASSPQSGGYEQYF.

This clone appeared a few times. The gene calls are TRBV29-1 and TRBJ1-2; 9 bases line up with TRBD1. V trimming: 0 bases; J trimming: 3 bases; junction bases outside the gene matches: 2. The CDR3 sequence is 14 residues long. Germline CDR1 reads SQVTM; CDR2 reads ANQGSEA. The CDR3 loop reads CSVEDRTGDYGYTF. CDR3 nucleotides: TGCAGCGTTGAAGATAGGACAGGGGACTATGGCTACACCTTC.

The chain carries TRBV7-2 and TRBJ1-2, with a tentative D call TRBD1 (5 bases). The CDR3 is 15 amino acids. The germline V gene encodes CDR1 SGHTA and CDR2 FQGNSA. The germline V and J ends were trimmed by 1 base and 3 bases, with 12 bases remaining between them. The CDR3 here is CASSLVSGQHYGYTF. CDR3 DNA sequence: TGTGCCAGCAGCTTAGTATCAGGGCAACACTATGGCTACACCTTC.

The chain is built from TRBV28 and TRBJ1-2, with TRBD1 matching over 8 bases. The junction had 11 bases not matched to a gene; V was cut back by 5 bases and J by 6 bases. Germline V gene sequence: CDR1 MDHEN, CDR2 SYDVKM. This CDR3 is built from 15 residues. In nucleotides, the CDR3 is TGTGCCAGCAGTCCTACAACGGACAGGGAGCATGGCTACACCTTC. Translation: CASSPTTDREHGYTF.

The chain carries TRBV28 and TRBJ1-4; D gene ambiguous. The CDR3 consists of 12 residues. CDR1 is MDHEN and CDR2 is SYDVKM in the germline V gene. V was shortened by 8 bases and J by 3 bases, with 7 bases between the two germline ends. The DNA of the CDR3 is TGTGCCAGCGGGCGCCCTAATGAAAAACTGTTTTTT. It is translated as CASGRPNEKLFF.

This chain uses TRBV5-1 with TRBJ2-1; TRBD2 matches 7 bases. CDR3 length: 16 residues. Germline V gene sequence: CDR1 SGHRS, CDR2 YFSETQ. V lost 0 bases to trimming and J lost 7 bases; unmatched junction nucleotides: 10. The CDR3 bases are TGCGCCAGCAGCTTGGCAACGGGAGGAGGCTGGAATGAGCAGTTCTTC. It specifies CASSLATGGGWNEQFF.

This chain connects TRBV7-8 to TRBJ1-1; 7 bases match TRBD1. Germline V gives CDR1 SGHVS, CDR2 FQNEAQ. The V segment lost 7 bases and the J segment 7 bases; nucleotides outside the gene matches: 12. The CDR3 length is 14 residues. CDR3 DNA sequence: TGTGCCAGCAACCCAGAACAGGGGTTGGGTGAAGCTTTCTTT. Encoded protein: CASNPEQGLGEAFF.

V and J are TRBV25-1 and TRBJ1-1; 8 bases are a match to TRBD1. This CDR3 has 14 residues. The J segment lost 3 bases and the V segment lost 5 bases, leaving 5 bases of the junction unmatched. Germline CDR1 is MGHDK and CDR2 is SYGVNS. The chain's CDR3 is CASSPSDRDTEAFF. CDR3 sequence (DNA): TGTGCCAGCAGTCCATCGGACAGGGACACTGAAGCTTTCTTT.

This clone has more than one count but fewer than ten. The chain combines TRBV7-9 with TRBJ2-1; possibly TRBD2 for D (5 bases). Trimming took off 0 bases at V and 11 bases at J, with 14 bases between the two ends. Germline V gene sequence: CDR1 SEHNR, CDR2 FQNEAQ (reference sequence). The CDR3 totals 14 residues. CDR3 amino acids: CASSLAEGPSKQFF. CDR3 coding DNA: TGTGCCAGCAGCTTAGCAGAGGGTCCGTCTAAGCAGTTCTTC.

This clone was picked up a small number of times. This sequence joins TRBV25-1 and TRBJ1-2; D is perhaps TRBD1 (5 bases). The CDR3 extends over 14 amino acids. Trimming removed 3 bases at V and 6 bases at J, with 14 bases between. Per germline, CDR1 MGHDK and CDR2 SYGVNS. For the CDR3, the DNA is TGTGCCAGCAGTGACACCGTACAGGCTCATGGCTACACCTTC. This gives the protein CASSDTVQAHGYTF.

This clone was seen just once. This chain joins TRBV5-1 and TRBJ2-7; 9 bases map to TRBD1. The germline V gene has CDR1 SGHRS and CDR2 YFSETQ. The CDR3 covers 15 residues. V was pared by 3 bases and J by 6 bases, with 10 bases of the junction left unmatched. Here the CDR3 DNA reads TGCGCCAGCAGCTCAATGGGACAGGGACTTGCCGAGCAGTACTTC. Encoded protein: CASSSMGQGLAEQYF.

This clone was recorded once. The chain has TRBV5-6 and TRBJ2-7, with 8 positions matching TRBD1. The CDR3 runs 14 residues. Germline CDR1 and CDR2: SGHDT and YYEEEE. V was clipped by 0 bases and J by 3 bases; unmatched bases: 2. The CDR3 DNA sequence: TGTGCCAGCAGCTTGGGACAGGGGCTCTACGAGCAGTACTTC. Translated, it gives CASSLGQGLYEQYF.

The J gene is TRBJ1-2, the V gene TRBV18, with TRBD1 as a possible D gene (6 bases). Germline CDR1 KGHSH, CDR2 LQKENI. This CDR3 is 12 amino acids long. Trimming shortened V by 4 bases and J by 9 bases, and 12 bases separated the two germline ends. The CDR3 sequence is CASSQGQRSYTF. The DNA of the CDR3 is TGTGCCAGCTCACAAGGACAGCGGAGCTACACCTTC.

This chain links TRBV11-2 with TRBJ2-1; D is possibly TRBD2 (6 bases). CDR1 is SGHAT and CDR2 is FQNNGV in the germline V gene. This CDR3 contains 14 residues. The V and J ends lost 8 bases and 4 bases respectively, with 15 bases between them. The CDR3 region is CASHLGGRYNEQFF. The CDR3 DNA sequence: TGTGCCAGCCACCTCGGAGGGAGGTACAATGAGCAGTTCTTC.

The rearrangement links TRBV9 to TRBJ1-5; D not resolved. The V gene lost 3 bases and the J gene lost 5 bases, with 9 bases spanning the gap. Germline-derived CDR1 and CDR2 are SGDLS and YYNGEE. This CDR3 has 13 residues. The CDR3 bases are TGTGCCAGCAGCGGTCTTAGTGATCAGCCCCAGCATTTT. This encodes CASSGLSDQPQHF. The entire variable domain, with the rest obtained from reference TRBV9 and TRBJ1-5, is as follows: DSGVTQTPKHLITATGQRVTLRCSPRSGDLSVYWYQQSLDQGLQFLIQYYNGEERAKGNILERFSAQQFPDLHSELNLSSLELGDSALYFCASSGLSDQPQHFGDGTRLSIL.